This T cell receptor beta chain was captured by sequencing in a study of long-term antiretroviral therapy in people with HIV. There are a few counts of this clone. Germline V gene lookup returns CDR1 MNHEY and CDR2 SMNVEV (reference sequence). The V end was cut by 4 bases, the J end by 4 bases, with 17 bases between. CDR3 length: 15 amino acids. They ran version v3.0 of the immunoSEQ assay at survey level. Clones were read by immunoSEQ multiplex PCR, and TCRdb kept only the in-frame ones, dropping some. The sample records roughly 21,000 clones, 80% to 90% being singletons. The origin of this receptor is a man aged 18 to 35 with HIV. This material consisted of unsorted PBMCs, taken 0.2 years before starting antiretroviral therapy. The chain recombines TRBV27 with TRBJ2-7; D is ambiguous. The CDR3 nucleotides are TGTGCCAGCAGTTCCCTGGACCGTCTGGGGTACGAGCAGTACTTC. Its protein product is CASSSLDRLGYEQYF.